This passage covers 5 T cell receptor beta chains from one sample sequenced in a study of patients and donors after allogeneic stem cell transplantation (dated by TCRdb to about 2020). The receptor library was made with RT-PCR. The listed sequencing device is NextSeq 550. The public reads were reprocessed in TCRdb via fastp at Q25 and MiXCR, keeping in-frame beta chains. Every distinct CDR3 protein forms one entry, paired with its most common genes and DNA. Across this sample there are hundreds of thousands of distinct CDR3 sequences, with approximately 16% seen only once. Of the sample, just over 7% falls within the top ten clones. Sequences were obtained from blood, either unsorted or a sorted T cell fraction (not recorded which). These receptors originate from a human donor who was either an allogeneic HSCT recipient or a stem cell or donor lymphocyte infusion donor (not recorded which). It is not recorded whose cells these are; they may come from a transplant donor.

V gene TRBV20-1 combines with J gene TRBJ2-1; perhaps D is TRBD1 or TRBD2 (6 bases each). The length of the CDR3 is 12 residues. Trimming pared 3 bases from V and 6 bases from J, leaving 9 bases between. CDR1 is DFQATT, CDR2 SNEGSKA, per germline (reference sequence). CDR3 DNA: TGCAGTGCTAGTGGAGGGGGCAATGAGCAGTTCTTC. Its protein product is CSASGGGNEQFF.

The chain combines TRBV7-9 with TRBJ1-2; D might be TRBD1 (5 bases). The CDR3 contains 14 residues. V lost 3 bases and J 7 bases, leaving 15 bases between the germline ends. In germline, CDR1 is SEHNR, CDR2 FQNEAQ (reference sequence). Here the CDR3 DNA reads TGTGCCAGCAGCTTCCATAGGGAGGGACGTGGCTACACCTTC. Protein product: CASSFHREGRGYTF.

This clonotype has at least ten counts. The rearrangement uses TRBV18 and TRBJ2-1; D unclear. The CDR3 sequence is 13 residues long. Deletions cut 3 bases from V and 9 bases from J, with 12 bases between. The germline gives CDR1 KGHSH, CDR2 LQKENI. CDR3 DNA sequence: TGTGCCAGCTCACCCTCAGCAACCGGTGAGCAGTTCTTC. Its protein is CASSPSATGEQFF.

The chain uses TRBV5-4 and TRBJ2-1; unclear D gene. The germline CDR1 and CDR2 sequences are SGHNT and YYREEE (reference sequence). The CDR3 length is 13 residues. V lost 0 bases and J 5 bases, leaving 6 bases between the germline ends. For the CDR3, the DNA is TGTGCCAGCAGCTTGGCCGAGAACAATGAGCAGTTCTTC. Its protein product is CASSLAENNEQFF.

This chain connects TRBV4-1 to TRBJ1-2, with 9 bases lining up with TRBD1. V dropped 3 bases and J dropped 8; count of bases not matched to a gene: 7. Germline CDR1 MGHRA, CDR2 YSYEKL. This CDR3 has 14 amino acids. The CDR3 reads CASSQLQGARGYTF. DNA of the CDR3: TGCGCCAGCAGCCAGTTACAGGGGGCGCGAGGCTACACCTTC.